The next 19 T cell receptor beta chains were all read from a single sample in a study of T-cell memory formation after mild COVID-19. TCRdb passed the 5' RACE reads through MiXCR, listing each CDR3 protein once. The sample consists of 5,000 or so distinct CDR3 sequences, under 45% of them appearing once. Sequences were obtained from PBMCs or a T cell subset sorted from them (not recorded which). The receptors were sampled from an adult who had mild COVID-19 (a few samples of this study predate the infection). Cell type and time point are not known.

V is TRBV7-2 and J is TRBJ2-5; D uncertain. The CDR3 has 13 residues. V lost 1 base, J lost 7 bases, and 10 bases lay in between. Germline loops: CDR1 SGHTA, CDR2 FQGNSA. The CDR3 sequence is CASSLGPSGTQYF. DNA for the CDR3: TGTGCCAGCAGCTTAGGACCCTCGGGGACCCAGTACTTC. The variable domain in full, with the rest retrieved from reference TRBV7-2 and TRBJ2-5, is GAGVSQSPSNKVTEKGKDVELRCDPISGHTALYWYRQSLGQGLEFLIYFQGNSAPDKSGLPSDRFSAERTGGSVSTLTIQRTQQEDSAVYLCASSLGPSGTQYFGPGTRLLVL.

This chain uses TRBV3-1 with TRBJ2-4; possible D gene TRBD2, 6 bases. The CDR3 contains 21 residues. The V and J ends lost 1 base and 0 bases respectively, with 25 bases between them. Germline CDR1 and CDR2: LGHDT and YNNKEL (reference sequence). The DNA of the CDR3 is TGTGCCAGCAGCCAAGTTTCCGTGCGGGGACTTGTACTCCTAGCCAAAAACATTCAGTACTTC. Translating gives CASSQVSVRGLVLLAKNIQYF.

This clonotype counts as medium-sized. The chain has TRBV9 and TRBJ2-2; D remains ambiguous. V was clipped by 3 bases and J by 9 bases, with 9 bases between them. The CDR3 is made up of 12 amino acids. Germline V lookup: CDR1 SGDLS, CDR2 YYNGEE. This CDR3 reads CASSGIQWELFF. CDR3 nucleotides: TGTGCCAGCAGCGGTATACAGTGGGAGCTGTTTTTT.

By proportion, this clonotype is medium-sized. The chain recombines TRBV7-2 with TRBJ2-7; D ambiguous. The CDR3 loop spans 18 amino acids. V dropped 3 bases and J dropped 0 bases, with 21 bases sitting between them. The germline gives CDR1 SGHTA, CDR2 FQGNSA. The CDR3 nucleotides read TGTGCCAGCAGCTTCTCCCACCCGGGCAGGATGAGCTCCTACGAGCAGTACGTC. Its translation is CASSFSHPGRMSSYEQYV.

This clonotype is medium-sized within its sample. The chain uses TRBV10-3 and TRBJ2-3, with D tentatively TRBD2 (6 bases). Looked up from germline, CDR1 is ENHRY and CDR2 is SYGVKD. Trimming cost V 4 bases and J 0 bases, with 14 bases left between them. This CDR3 spans 16 amino acids. CDR3 sequence (DNA): TGTGCCATCAGTGGGGACTTTGCAACTAGCACAGATACGCAGTATTTT. Its translation is CAISGDFATSTDTQYF.

Sample share makes this clonotype medium-sized. The rearrangement joins TRBV20-1 to TRBJ1-2, with TRBD1 matching 7 bases. Losses at the gene ends were 3 bases for V and 10 bases for J; bases not matched to a gene: 5. CDR1 and CDR2 from the germline V gene are DFQATT and SNEGSKA (reference sequence). There are 11 residues in the CDR3. CDR3 amino acids: CSARGTVDYTF. For the CDR3, the DNA is TGCAGTGCTAGGGGGACAGTCGACTACACCTTC.

By proportion, this clonotype is medium-sized. The J gene is TRBJ1-1, the V gene TRBV27; the D gene is possibly TRBD1 (6 bases). The ends were cut back, 4 bases at V and 5 bases at J, with 11 bases in the middle. The CDR3 consists of 13 residues. Germline CDR1 and CDR2: MNHEY and SMNVEV (reference sequence). CDR3 bases: TGTGCCAGCAGTTCAAGGGGGGCTACTGAAGCTTTCTTT. Residues: CASSSRGATEAFF.

The chain combines TRBV6-2 or TRBV6-3 with TRBJ2-3; D not resolved. The CDR3 extends over 11 amino acids. The V end was cut by 4 bases, the J end by 6 bases, with 5 bases between. CDR1 and CDR2 (germline): MNHEY, SVGEGT. The CDR3 protein is CASSFLDTQYF. The CDR3 DNA follows: TGTGCCAGCAGTTTTCTGGATACGCAGTATTTT.

Relative to its sample, this clonotype is medium-sized. The chain recombines TRBV7-3 with TRBJ2-2; D gene ambiguous. Germline V lookup: CDR1 SGHTA, CDR2 FQGTGA. This CDR3 has 12 amino acids. V lost 2 bases and J 6 bases, leaving 4 bases between the germline ends. DNA of the CDR3: TGTGCCAGCAGCTTAGCGGCCGGGGAGCTGTTTTTT. It translates to CASSLAAGELFF.

The chain recombines TRBV20-1 with TRBJ1-1; D not certain. Germline CDR1 and CDR2: DFQATT and SNEGSKA (reference sequence). This CDR3 is built from 11 residues. Trimming left V 1 base short and J 8 bases short, with 8 bases between. CDR3 loop: CSARVVAEAFF. As DNA, the CDR3 is TGCAGTGCTAGAGTAGTCGCCGAAGCTTTCTTT.

By its share, this clonotype is medium-sized. The rearrangement joins TRBV7-2 to TRBJ1-1; D possibly corresponds to TRBD1 (6 bases). CDR3 length: 13 amino acids. The germline V and J ends were trimmed by 6 bases and 6 bases, with 14 bases remaining between them. The germline V gene encodes CDR1 SGHTA and CDR2 FQGNSA. The CDR3 DNA is TGTGCCAGCAGTCTGGAGGAGGGGGCTGAAGCTTTCTTT. Translated, it gives CASSLEEGAEAFF.

The V and J genes are TRBV20-1 and TRBJ2-1; 11 positions match TRBD2. Trimming took 6 bases from V and 8 from J; bases not matched to a gene: 9. Per the germline V gene, CDR1 is DFQATT and CDR2 is SNEGSKA (reference sequence). The CDR3 contains 14 residues. CDR3 region: CSAVTSGRGDEQFF. CDR3 coding DNA: TGCAGTGCCGTAACTAGCGGGAGAGGTGATGAGCAGTTCTTC.

The chain combines TRBV7-2 with TRBJ2-2, with 7 nucleotides matching TRBD1. This CDR3 has 15 residues. With 3 bases clipped from V and 4 bases from J, the junction kept 5 bases outside the gene matches. In germline, CDR1 is SGHTA, CDR2 FQGNSA. CDR3 in amino acids: CASSFRTGVTGELFF. In DNA, the CDR3 is TGTGCCAGCAGCTTCCGGACAGGCGTCACCGGGGAGCTGTTTTTT.

This clonotype has just one count. The chain recombines TRBV27 with TRBJ1-1; 7 bases fit TRBD1. Germline values: CDR1 MNHEY, CDR2 SMNVEV (reference sequence). The CDR3 covers 14 residues. Trimming removed 5 bases from V and 11 bases from J; junction bases left unmatched: 14. This chain's CDR3 is CASSPTPEGAGAFF. The CDR3 DNA sequence: TGTGCCAGCAGTCCGACCCCCGAGGGGGCAGGGGCTTTCTTT.

Relative to its sample, this clonotype is medium-sized. The V and J genes are TRBV2 and TRBJ2-3; tentatively, D is TRBD1 (5 bases). Germline CDR1 is SNHLY and CDR2 is FYNNEI. The CDR3 spans 12 residues. The V end was cut by 9 bases, the J end by 0 bases, with 7 bases between. CDR3 DNA sequence: TGTGCCAGAGGGGCTAGCACAGATACGCAGTATTTT. It is translated as CARGASTDTQYF.

By share of the sample, this clonotype is medium-sized. The rearrangement links TRBV7-2 to TRBJ2-1, with D hard to call. The CDR3 length is 15 residues. Per the germline V gene, CDR1 is SGHTA and CDR2 is FQGNSA. The V gene lost 1 base and the J gene lost 4 bases, with 11 bases spanning the gap. This CDR3 is CASSLVVDQYNEQFF. CDR3 coding DNA: TGTGCCAGCAGCTTAGTCGTAGACCAATACAATGAGCAGTTCTTC. The full variable domain, with the rest looked up from reference TRBV7-2 and TRBJ2-1, is GAGVSQSPSNKVTEKGKDVELRCDPISGHTALYWYRQSLGQGLEFLIYFQGNSAPDKSGLPSDRFSAERTGGSVSTLTIQRTQQEDSAVYLCASSLVVDQYNEQFFGPGTRLTVL.

Sample share makes this clonotype medium-sized. The chain uses TRBV4-1 and TRBJ2-5; 10 nucleotides line up with TRBD2. CDR3 length: 16 residues. Germline CDR1 and CDR2: MGHRA and YSYEKL. Trimming took 1 base from V and 4 from J; bases not matched to a gene: 6. Written as DNA, the CDR3 is TGCGCCAGCAGCCAAGTCCAACTAGCGGGGCGAGAGACCCAGTACTTC. This gives the protein CASSQVQLAGRETQYF.

In this sample, this clonotype is medium-sized. The chain links TRBV9 to TRBJ1-5, with no clear D. CDR1 and CDR2 (germline): SGDLS, YYNGEE. Trimming pared 7 bases from V and 8 bases from J, leaving 10 bases between. This CDR3 region has 11 residues. The DNA of the CDR3 is TGTGCCAGCGGTAGTACGGAGCCCCAGCATTTT. Residues: CASGSTEPQHF.

The CDR3 DNA reads TGTGCCAGCAGCTTAGCTTATGAGCAGTTCTTC. The encoded protein is CASSLAYEQFF. This chain joins TRBV7-9 and TRBJ2-1; D not resolved. The CDR3 covers 11 residues. Germline CDR1 SEHNR, CDR2 FQNEAQ (reference sequence). V lost 0 bases to trimming and J lost 8 bases, with 2 bases between them.